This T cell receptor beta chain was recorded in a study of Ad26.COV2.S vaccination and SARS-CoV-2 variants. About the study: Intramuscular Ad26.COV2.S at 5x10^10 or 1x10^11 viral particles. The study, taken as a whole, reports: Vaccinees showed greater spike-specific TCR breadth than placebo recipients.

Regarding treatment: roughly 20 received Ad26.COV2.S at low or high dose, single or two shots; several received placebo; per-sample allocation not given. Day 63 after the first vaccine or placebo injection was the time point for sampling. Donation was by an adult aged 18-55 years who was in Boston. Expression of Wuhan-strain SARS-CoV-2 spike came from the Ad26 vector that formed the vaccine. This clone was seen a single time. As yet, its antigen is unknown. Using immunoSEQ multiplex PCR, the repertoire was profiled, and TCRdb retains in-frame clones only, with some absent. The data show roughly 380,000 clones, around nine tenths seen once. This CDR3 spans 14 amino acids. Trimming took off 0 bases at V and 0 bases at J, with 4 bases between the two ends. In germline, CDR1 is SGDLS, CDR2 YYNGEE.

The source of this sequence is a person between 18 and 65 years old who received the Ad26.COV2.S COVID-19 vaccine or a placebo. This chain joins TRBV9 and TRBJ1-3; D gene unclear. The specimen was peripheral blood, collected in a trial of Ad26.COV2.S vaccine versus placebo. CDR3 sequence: CASSVGFSGNTIYF. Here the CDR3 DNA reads TGTGCCAGCAGCGTAGGATTCTCTGGAAACACCATATATTTT.